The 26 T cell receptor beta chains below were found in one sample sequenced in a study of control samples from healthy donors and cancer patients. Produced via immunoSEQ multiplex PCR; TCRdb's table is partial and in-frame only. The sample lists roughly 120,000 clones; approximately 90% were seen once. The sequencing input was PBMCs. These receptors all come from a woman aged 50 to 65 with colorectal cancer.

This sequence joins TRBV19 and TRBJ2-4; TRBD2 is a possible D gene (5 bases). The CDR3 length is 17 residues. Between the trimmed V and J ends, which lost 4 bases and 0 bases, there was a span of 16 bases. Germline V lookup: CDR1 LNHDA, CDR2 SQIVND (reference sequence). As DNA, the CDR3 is TGTGCCAGTAGTACTAACAACGGGGAGTTAGCCAAAAACATTCAGTACTTC. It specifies CASSTNNGELAKNIQYF.

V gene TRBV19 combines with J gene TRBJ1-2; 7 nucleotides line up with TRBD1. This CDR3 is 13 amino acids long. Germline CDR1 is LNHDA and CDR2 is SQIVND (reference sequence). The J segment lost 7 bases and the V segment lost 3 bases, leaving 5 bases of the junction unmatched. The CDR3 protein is CASSIPGGSGYTF. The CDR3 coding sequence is TGTGCCAGTAGTATCCCAGGGGGTTCTGGCTACACCTTC.

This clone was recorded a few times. For the CDR3, the DNA is TGTGCCAGCAGCCAAGGTAGCGGCTCCTACAATGAGCAGTTCTTC. This sequence encodes CASSQGSGSYNEQFF. The chain couples TRBV9 to TRBJ2-1; D is possibly TRBD2 (6 bases). Germline V gene data show CDR1 as SGDLS and CDR2 as YYNGEE. The CDR3 consists of 15 residues. Deletions cut 4 bases from V and 0 bases from J, with 11 bases between.

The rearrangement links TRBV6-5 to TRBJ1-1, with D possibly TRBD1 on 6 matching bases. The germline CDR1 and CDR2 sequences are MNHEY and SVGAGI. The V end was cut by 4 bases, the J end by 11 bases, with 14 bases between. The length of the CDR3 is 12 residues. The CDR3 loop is CASSLKGGVAFF. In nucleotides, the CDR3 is TGTGCCAGCAGTTTGAAGGGGGGGGTGGCTTTCTTT.

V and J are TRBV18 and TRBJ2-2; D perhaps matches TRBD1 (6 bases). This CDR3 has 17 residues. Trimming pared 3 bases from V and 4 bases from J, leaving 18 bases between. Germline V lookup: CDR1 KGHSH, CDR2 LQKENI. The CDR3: CASSPAQAGAGTGELFF. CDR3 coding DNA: TGTGCCAGCTCACCGGCCCAGGCAGGGGCTGGCACCGGGGAGCTGTTTTTT.

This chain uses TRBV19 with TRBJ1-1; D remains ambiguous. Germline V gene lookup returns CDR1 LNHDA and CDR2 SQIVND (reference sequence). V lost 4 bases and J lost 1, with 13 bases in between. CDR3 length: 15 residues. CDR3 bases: TGTGCCAGTAGTACCTACTTTGGCCCGAACACTGAAGCTTTCTTT. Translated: CASSTYFGPNTEAFF.

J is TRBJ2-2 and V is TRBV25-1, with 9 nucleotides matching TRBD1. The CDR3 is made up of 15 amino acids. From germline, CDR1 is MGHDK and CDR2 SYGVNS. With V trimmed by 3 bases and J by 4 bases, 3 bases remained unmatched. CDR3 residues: CASSDDRGSTGELFF. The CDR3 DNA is TGTGCCAGCAGTGACGACAGGGGGAGCACCGGGGAGCTGTTTTTT.

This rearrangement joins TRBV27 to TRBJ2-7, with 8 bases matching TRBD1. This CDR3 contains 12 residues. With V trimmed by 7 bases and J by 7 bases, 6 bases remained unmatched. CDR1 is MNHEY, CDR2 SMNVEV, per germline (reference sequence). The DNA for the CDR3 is TGTGCCAGCACCGGACAGGGCCGGGAGCAGTACTTC. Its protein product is CASTGQGREQYF.

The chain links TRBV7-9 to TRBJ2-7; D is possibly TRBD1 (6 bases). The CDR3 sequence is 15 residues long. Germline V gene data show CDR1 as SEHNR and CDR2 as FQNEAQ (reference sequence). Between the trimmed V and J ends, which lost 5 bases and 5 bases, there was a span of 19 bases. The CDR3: CASSPDGQPQNEQYF. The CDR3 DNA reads TGTGCCAGCAGCCCAGATGGACAGCCTCAAAACGAGCAGTACTTC.

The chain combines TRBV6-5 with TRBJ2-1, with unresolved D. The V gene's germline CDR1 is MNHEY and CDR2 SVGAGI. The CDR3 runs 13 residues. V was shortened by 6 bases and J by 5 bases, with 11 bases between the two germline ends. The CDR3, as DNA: TGTGCCAGCAGCGTCGACGGAAACAATGAGCAGTTCTTC. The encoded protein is CASSVDGNNEQFF.

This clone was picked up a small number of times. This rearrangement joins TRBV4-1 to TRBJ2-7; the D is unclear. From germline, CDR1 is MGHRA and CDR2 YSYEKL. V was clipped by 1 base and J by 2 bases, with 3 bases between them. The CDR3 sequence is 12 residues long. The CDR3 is CASSQVPYEQYF. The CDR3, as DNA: TGCGCCAGCAGCCAAGTTCCCTACGAGCAGTACTTC.

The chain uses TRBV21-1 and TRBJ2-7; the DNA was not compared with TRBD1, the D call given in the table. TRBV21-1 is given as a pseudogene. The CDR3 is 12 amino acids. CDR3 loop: CASSKGRGEQYF. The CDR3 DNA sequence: TGTGCCAGCAGCAAAGGTAGGGGCGAGCAGTACTTC.

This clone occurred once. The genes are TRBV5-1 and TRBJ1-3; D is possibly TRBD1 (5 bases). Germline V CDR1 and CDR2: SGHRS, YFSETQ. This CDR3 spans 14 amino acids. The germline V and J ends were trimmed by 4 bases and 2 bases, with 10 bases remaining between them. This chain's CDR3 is CASSMDTTGNTIYF. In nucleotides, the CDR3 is TGCGCCAGCAGCATGGACACCACTGGAAACACCATATATTTT.

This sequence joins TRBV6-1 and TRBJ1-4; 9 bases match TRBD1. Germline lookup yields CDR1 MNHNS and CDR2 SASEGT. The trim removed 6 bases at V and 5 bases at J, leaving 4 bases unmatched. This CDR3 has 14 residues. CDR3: CASRDGQGNEKLFF. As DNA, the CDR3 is TGTGCCAGCAGAGACGGACAGGGGAATGAAAAACTGTTTTTT.

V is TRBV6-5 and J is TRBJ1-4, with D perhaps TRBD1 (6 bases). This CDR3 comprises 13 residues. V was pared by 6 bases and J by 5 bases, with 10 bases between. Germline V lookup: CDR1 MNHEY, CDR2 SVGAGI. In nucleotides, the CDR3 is TGTGCCAGCAGCTGGGGGGGCAATGAAAAACTGTTTTTT. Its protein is CASSWGGNEKLFF.

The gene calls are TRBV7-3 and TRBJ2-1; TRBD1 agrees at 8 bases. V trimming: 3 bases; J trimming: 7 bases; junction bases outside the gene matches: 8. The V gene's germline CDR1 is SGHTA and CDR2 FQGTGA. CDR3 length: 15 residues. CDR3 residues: CASSLTGANLNEQFF. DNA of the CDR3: TGTGCCAGCAGCTTGACAGGGGCAAATTTGAATGAGCAGTTCTTC.

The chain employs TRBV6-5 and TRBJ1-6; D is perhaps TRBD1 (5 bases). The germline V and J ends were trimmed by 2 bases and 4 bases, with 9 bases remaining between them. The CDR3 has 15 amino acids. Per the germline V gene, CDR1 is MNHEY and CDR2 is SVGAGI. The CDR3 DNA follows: TGTGCCAGCAGTTACCGGGGCCCGTATAATTCACCCCTCCACTTT. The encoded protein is CASSYRGPYNSPLHF.

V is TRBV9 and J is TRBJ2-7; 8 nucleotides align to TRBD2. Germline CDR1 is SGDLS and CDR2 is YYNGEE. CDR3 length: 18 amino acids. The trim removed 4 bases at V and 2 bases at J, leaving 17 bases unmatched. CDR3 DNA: TGTGCCAGCAGCACAGTCCCTAGCGGGTCCCCGCCCACCTACGAGCAGTACTTC. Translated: CASSTVPSGSPPTYEQYF.

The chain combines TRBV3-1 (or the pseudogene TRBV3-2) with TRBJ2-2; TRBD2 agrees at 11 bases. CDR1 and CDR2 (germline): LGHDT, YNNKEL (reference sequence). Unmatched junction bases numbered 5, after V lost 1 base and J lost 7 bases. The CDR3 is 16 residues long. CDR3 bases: TGTGCCAGCAGCCAAGGGGGACTAGCGGTCGGCGGGGAGCTGTTTTTT. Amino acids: CASSQGGLAVGGELFF.

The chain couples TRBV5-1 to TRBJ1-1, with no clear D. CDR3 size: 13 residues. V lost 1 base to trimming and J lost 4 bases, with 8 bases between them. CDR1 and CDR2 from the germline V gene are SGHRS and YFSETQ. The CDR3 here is CASSLTDLTEAFF. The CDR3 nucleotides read TGCGCCAGCAGCTTGACCGATCTCACTGAAGCTTTCTTT. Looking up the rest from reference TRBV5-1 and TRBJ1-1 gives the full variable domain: KAGVTQTPRYLIKTRGQQVTLSCSPISGHRSVSWYQQTPGQGLQFLFEYFSETQRNKGNFPGRFSGRQFSNSRSEMNVSTLELGDSALYLCASSLTDLTEAFFGQGTRLTVV.

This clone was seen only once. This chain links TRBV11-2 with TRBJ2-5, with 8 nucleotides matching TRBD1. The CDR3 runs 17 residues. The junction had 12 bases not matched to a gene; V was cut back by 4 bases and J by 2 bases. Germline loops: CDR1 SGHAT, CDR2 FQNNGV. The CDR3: CASSSPGQGAIQETQYF. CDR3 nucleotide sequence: TGTGCCAGCAGCTCCCCGGGGCAGGGGGCCATACAAGAGACCCAGTACTTC.

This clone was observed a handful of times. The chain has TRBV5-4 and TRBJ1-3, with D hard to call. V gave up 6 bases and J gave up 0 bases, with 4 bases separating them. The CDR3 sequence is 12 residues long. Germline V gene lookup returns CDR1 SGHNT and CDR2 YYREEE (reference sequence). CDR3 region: CASKDSGNTIYF. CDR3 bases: TGTGCCAGCAAGGACTCTGGAAACACCATATATTTT. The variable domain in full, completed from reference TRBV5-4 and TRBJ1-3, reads ETGVTQSPTHLIKTRGQQVTLRCSSQSGHNTVSWYQQALGQGPQFIFQYYREEENGRGNFPPRFSGLQFPNYSSELNVNALELDDSALYLCASKDSGNTIYFGEGSWLTVV.

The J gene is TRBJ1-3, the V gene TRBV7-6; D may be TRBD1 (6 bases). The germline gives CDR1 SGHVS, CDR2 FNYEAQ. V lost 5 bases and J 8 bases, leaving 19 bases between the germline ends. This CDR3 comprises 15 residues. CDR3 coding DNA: TGTGCCAGCAGCCCGGGACAAGGGGAGACGGACACCATATATTTT. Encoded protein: CASSPGQGETDTIYF.

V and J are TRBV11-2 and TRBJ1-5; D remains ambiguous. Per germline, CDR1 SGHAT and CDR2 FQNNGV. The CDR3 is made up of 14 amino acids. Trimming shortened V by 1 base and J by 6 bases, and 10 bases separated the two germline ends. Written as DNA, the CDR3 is TGTGCCAGCAGCTTAGGAGGGTTTGGTCAGCCCCAGCATTTT. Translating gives CASSLGGFGQPQHF.

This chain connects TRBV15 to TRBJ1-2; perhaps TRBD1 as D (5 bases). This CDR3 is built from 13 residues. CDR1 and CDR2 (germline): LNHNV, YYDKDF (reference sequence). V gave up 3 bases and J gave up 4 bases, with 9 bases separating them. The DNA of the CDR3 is TGTGCCACCAGCAGGCAGGGACCCTATGGCTACACCTTC. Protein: CATSRQGPYGYTF.

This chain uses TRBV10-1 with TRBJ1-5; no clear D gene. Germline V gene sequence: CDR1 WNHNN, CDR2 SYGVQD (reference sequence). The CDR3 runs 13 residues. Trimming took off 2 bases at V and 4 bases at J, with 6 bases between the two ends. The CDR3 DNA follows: TGCGCCAGCAGTGAGGGAGTTAATCAGCCCCAGCATTTT. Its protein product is CASSEGVNQPQHF.